The clone carrying this T cell receptor beta chain was seen ten or more times. What it binds is unknown. In germline, CDR1 is LNHNV, CDR2 YYDKDF (reference sequence). CDR3 length equals 13 residues. V dropped 1 base and J dropped 4 bases, with 7 bases sitting between them. The data are from a study of T cells after yellow fever vaccination. Overall study findings and caveats: Primary-vaccination clones mostly resurfaced post-booster (96% CD4, more than 85% CD8). It was a weaker secondary response, yet one that peaked faster, at day 5 versus 15. The bulk population could contribute abundant contaminating clonotypes to FACS-sorted repertoires.

Synthesis of TCR cDNA relied on 5'RACE template switching, which attached a universal primer site and UMIs. From the 5' RACE reads, TCRdb called clonotypes with MiXCR, one entry per CDR3 protein. The sample holds approximately 120,000 distinct CDR3 sequences, 7.4% seen once. The source was CD4+ T cells sorted from PBMCs, collected 9 to 11 days after the first yellow fever vaccination. The V and J genes are TRBV15 and TRBJ2-5; no reliable D call. The TCR comes from a young man who received the YFV17D yellow fever vaccine. In DNA form, the CDR3 reads TGTGCCACCAGCAGAGTCGGCGTAGAGACCCAGTACTTC. Amino acid sequence: CATSRVGVETQYF.